The 7 T cell receptor beta chains below all came from one sample that was sequenced in a study of blood T cell repertoires in COVID-19. Libraries were prepared by immunoSEQ multiplex PCR; TCRdb keeps only in-frame clonotypes and omits some of them. This sample has 250,000 to 350,000 clones, with approximately 88% found just once. Source material: peripheral blood. Source of these receptors: a woman aged 25 to 39 who had recovered from COVID-19.

The genes are TRBV7-2 and TRBJ1-5; D is unresolved. Deletions cut 5 bases from V and 1 base from J, with 15 bases between. The CDR3 runs 16 residues. The V gene's germline CDR1 is SGHTA and CDR2 FQGNSA. CDR3 region: CASSPFGAGSNQPQHF. CDR3 sequence (DNA): TGTGCCAGCAGCCCCTTTGGCGCGGGGAGCAATCAGCCCCAGCATTTT.

This chain joins TRBV11-2 and TRBJ2-7; 7 bases agree with TRBD1. CDR1 is SGHAT and CDR2 is FQNNGV in the germline V gene. Germline trimming cut 5 bases from V and 3 bases from J; bases unmatched to any gene: 16. The CDR3 spans 17 residues. The CDR3 protein is CASSQSSDRAILYEQYF. In DNA form, the CDR3 reads TGTGCCAGCAGCCAATCTTCAGACAGGGCTATCCTCTACGAGCAGTACTTC.

V is TRBV15 and J is TRBJ2-7, with D perhaps matching TRBD1 (6 bases). The germline gives CDR1 LNHNV, CDR2 YYDKDF (reference sequence). Trimming shortened V by 4 bases and J by 2 bases, and 30 bases separated the two germline ends. The CDR3 runs to 20 residues. CDR3 DNA: TGTGCCACCAGCATCGGGGCTCCTGGAATGACAGGCGCCCGAGCCTACGAGCAGTACTTC. Encoded protein: CATSIGAPGMTGARAYEQYF.

V and J are TRBV28 and TRBJ2-5; 7 positions agree with TRBD1. From germline, CDR1 is MDHEN and CDR2 SYDVKM. CDR3 length: 14 residues. V lost 6 bases to trimming and J lost 5 bases; unmatched junction nucleotides: 9. The CDR3 DNA follows: TGTGCCAGCAGCCCGACAGGGCCCGGGGAGACCCAGTACTTC. This encodes CASSPTGPGETQYF.

The chain recombines TRBV7-2 with TRBJ2-2, with D uncertain. The CDR3 is made up of 14 amino acids. Germline assignment: CDR1 SGHTA and CDR2 FQGNSA. V was trimmed by 5 bases and J by 1 base, leaving 8 bases between them. The CDR3 nucleotides are TGTGCCAGCAGCCACAGCATGAACACCGGGGAGCTGTTTTTT. Its protein product is CASSHSMNTGELFF.

V and J are TRBV6-6 and TRBJ1-2; 7 bases are shared with TRBD1. The J segment lost 2 bases and the V segment lost 8 bases, leaving 11 bases of the junction unmatched. CDR3 length equals 15 residues. CDR1 and CDR2 from the germline V gene are MNHNY and SVGAGI (reference sequence). The CDR3 region has the DNA TGTGCCAGCGGATGGGGCAGGGGGGCCAACTATGGCTACACCTTC. It codes for CASGWGRGANYGYTF.

V usage is TRBV9 and J usage is TRBJ1-1; 11 nucleotides match TRBD1. The J segment lost 2 bases and the V segment lost 0 bases, leaving 15 bases of the junction unmatched. Germline CDR1 and CDR2: SGDLS and YYNGEE. This CDR3 contains 20 residues. The CDR3 loop is CASSVGSRRGTGGRNTEAFF. CDR3 nucleotide sequence: TGTGCCAGCAGCGTAGGAAGTCGAAGAGGGACAGGGGGAAGAAACACTGAAGCTTTCTTT.